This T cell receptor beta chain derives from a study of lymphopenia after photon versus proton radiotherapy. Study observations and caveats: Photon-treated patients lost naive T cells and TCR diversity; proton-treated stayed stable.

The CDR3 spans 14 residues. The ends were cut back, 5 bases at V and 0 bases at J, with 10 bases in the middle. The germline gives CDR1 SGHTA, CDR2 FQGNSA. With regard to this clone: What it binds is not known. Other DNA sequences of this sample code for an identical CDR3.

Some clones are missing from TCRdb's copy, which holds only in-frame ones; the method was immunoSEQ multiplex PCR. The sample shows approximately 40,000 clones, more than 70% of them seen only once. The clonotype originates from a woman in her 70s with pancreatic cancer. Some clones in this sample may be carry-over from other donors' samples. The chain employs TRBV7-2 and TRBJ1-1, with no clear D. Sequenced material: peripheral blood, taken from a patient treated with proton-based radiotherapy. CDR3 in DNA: TGTGCCAGCAGCCGGGGAGACCTGAACACTGAAGCTTTCTTT. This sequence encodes CASSRGDLNTEAFF.